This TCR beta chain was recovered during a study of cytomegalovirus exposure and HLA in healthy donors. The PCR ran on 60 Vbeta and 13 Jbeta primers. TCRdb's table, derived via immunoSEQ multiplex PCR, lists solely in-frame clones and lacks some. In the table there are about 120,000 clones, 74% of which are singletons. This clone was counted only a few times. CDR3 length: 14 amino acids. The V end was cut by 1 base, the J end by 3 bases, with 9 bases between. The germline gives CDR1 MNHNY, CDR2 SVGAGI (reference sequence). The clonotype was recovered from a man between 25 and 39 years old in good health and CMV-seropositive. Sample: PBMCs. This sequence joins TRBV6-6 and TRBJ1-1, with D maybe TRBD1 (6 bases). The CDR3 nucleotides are TGTGCCAGCAGTTACTTGGGGGCCGACACTGAAGCTTTCTTT. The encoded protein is CASSYLGADTEAFF.